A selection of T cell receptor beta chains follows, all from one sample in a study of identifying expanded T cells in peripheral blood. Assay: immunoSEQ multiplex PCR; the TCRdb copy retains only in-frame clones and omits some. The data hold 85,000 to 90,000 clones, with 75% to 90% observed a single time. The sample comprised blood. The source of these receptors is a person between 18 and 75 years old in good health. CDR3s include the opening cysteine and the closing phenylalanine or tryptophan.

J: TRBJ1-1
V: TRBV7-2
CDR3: CASSLGGQWNTEAFF

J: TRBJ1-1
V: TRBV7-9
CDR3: CASRSTFGSRNTEAFF

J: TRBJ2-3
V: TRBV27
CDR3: CASSQLAGGSRTQYF

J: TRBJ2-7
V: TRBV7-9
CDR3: CASSLGQVSGYEQYF

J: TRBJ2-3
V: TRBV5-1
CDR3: CASSLLAGTTDTQYF

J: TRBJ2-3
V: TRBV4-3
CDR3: CASSQDWADTQYF

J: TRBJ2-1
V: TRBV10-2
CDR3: CASSVNRDNEQFF

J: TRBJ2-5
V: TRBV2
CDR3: CAMRESQETQYF

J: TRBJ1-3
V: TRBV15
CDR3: CATSRDRNTIYF

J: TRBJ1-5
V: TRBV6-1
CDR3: CASSGVIRGNQPQHF

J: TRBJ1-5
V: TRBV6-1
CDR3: CASRSRQGAQPQHF

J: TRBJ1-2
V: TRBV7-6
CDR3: CASSLEQGYGYTF

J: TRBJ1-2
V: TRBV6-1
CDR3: CASSEVQGADGYTF

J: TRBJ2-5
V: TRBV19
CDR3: CASSIPAGGNQETQYF

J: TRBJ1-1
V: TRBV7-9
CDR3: CASSLGTVGNEAFF

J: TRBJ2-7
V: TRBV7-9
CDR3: CASSSRTGNHEQYF

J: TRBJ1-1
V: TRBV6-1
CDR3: CASSEAPGQGNTEAFF

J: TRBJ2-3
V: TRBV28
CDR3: CASSRTGYTQYF

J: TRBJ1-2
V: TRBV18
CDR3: CASSPPILTEGYGYTF

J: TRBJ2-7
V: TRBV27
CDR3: CATRPSLTYEQYF

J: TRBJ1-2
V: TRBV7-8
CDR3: CASSSTNSMTGGVNGYTF

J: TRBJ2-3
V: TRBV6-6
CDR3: CASSPLGEAVDTQYF

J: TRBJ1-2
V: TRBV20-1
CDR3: CSAPTYGYTF